The 14 T cell receptor beta chains below all came from one sample that was sequenced in a study of T cells in Graves' hyperthyroidism and ophthalmopathy. Amplified regions were TCR beta CDR3 sequences from RNA transcripts. First-round RT-PCR with HTBI primers amplified the TCR CDR3 region. TCRdb analysed the multiplex PCR reads with MiXCR anew, one entry per CDR3 protein. Among some 760,000 distinct CDR3 sequences listed, roughly 15% were seen once. The sample was blood. Source of these receptors: a young woman with Graves' hyperthyroidism.

This clonotype was counted ten times or more. The chain recombines TRBV6-2 or TRBV6-3 with TRBJ1-6; perhaps TRBD1 as D (5 bases). Germline V gene sequence: CDR1 MNHEY, CDR2 SVGEGT. V dropped 4 bases and J dropped 10 bases, with 20 bases sitting between them. CDR3 length equals 16 residues. The CDR3 here is CASSSVRTWARSPLHF. The CDR3 DNA reads TGTGCCAGCAGTTCGGTTCGGACATGGGCACGGTCACCCCTCCACTTT.

This clonotype was counted ten times or more. The chain carries TRBV12-3 or TRBV12-4 and TRBJ2-4; a possible D gene is TRBD1 (6 bases). V lost 4 bases, J lost 7 bases, and 14 bases lay in between. This CDR3 region has 14 residues. The CDR3 protein is CASSSLPGVNIQYF. Written as DNA, the CDR3 is TGTGCCAGCAGTTCCCTTCCAGGGGTGAACATTCAGTACTTC.

The sample holds a few counts of this clonotype. The J gene is TRBJ2-1, the V gene TRBV20-1; 10 bases match TRBD2. This CDR3 comprises 14 residues. CDR1 DFQATT and CDR2 SNEGSKA come from the germline V gene (reference sequence). Unmatched junction bases numbered 3, after V lost 4 bases and J lost 3 bases. CDR3 in amino acids: CSAILAGVYNEQFF. In DNA, the CDR3 is TGCAGTGCTATCCTAGCGGGGGTCTACAATGAGCAGTTCTTC.

This clonotype occurred many times. V gene TRBV30 combines with J gene TRBJ2-2; 7 bases match TRBD1. This CDR3 is built from 14 residues. Germline values: CDR1 GTSNPN, CDR2 SVGIG (reference sequence). The ends lost 3 bases at V and 0 bases at J; junction bases unmatched: 1. CDR3 amino acids: CAWRGTANTGELFF. DNA for the CDR3: TGTGCCTGGAGGGGGACAGCGAACACCGGGGAGCTGTTTTTT. The full variable domain, with the rest looked up from reference TRBV30 and TRBJ2-2, is SQTIHQWPATLVQPVGSPLSLECTVEGTSNPNLYWYRQAAGRGLQLLFYSVGIGQISSEVPQNLSASRPQDRQFILSSKKLLLSDSGFYLCAWRGTANTGELFFGEGSRLTVL.

This clonotype occurred many times. The chain employs TRBV4-1 and TRBJ1-2; D is possibly TRBD1 (6 bases). CDR3 length: 16 amino acids. CDR1 is MGHRA, CDR2 YSYEKL, per germline. The V and J ends lost 1 base and 5 bases respectively, with 17 bases between them. The DNA for the CDR3 is TGCGCCAGCAGCCAAGGAGGGGGGGACCTACCTTATGGCTACACCTTC. This sequence encodes CASSQGGGDLPYGYTF.

In this sample, this clonotype turned up many times. The CDR3 bases are TGTGCCAGCAGCCTCGGAAGGACAGATACGCAGTATTTT. Translating gives CASSLGRTDTQYF. The chain couples TRBV7-8 to TRBJ2-3, with D unresolved. V was cut by 5 bases and J by 3 bases, with 9 bases left in between. CDR3 length equals 13 residues. Germline-derived CDR1 and CDR2 are SGHVS and FQNEAQ.

The chain employs TRBV29-1 and TRBJ2-7; 7 nucleotides match TRBD1. The CDR3 has 13 residues. The germline V gene encodes CDR1 SQVTM and CDR2 ANQGSEA. Trimming took 7 bases from V and 3 from J; bases not matched to a gene: 9. The CDR3 here is CSATGTDFYEQYF. CDR3 nucleotide sequence: TGCAGCGCCACCGGGACAGACTTCTACGAGCAGTACTTC.

V gene TRBV5-1 combines with J gene TRBJ2-7; D might be TRBD1 or TRBD2, each matching 5 bases. Germline assignment: CDR1 SGHRS and CDR2 YFSETQ. V dropped 2 bases and J dropped 1 base, with 16 bases sitting between them. The CDR3 runs 16 residues. CDR3 residues: CASSFLAGTESYEQYF. Here the CDR3 DNA reads TGCGCCAGCAGCTTTTTGGCCGGGACCGAATCCTACGAGCAGTACTTC.

At least ten counts were recorded for this clonotype. The rearrangement joins TRBV12-3 or TRBV12-4 to TRBJ2-2, with 13 bases lining up with TRBD2. After removal of 5 bases from V and 5 bases from J, the junction contained 2 bases not matched to a gene. There are 15 residues in the CDR3. CDR3 region: CASSPGLAGTGELFF. The CDR3 bases are TGTGCCAGCAGTCCGGGACTAGCGGGAACCGGGGAGCTGTTTTTT.

This clonotype occurred many times. The V gene is TRBV2, the J gene TRBJ2-3, with 9 bases aligning to TRBD1. Trimming at V came to 6 bases and at J to 0 bases, leaving 13 bases not matched to a gene. CDR3 length equals 18 residues. CDR1 SNHLY and CDR2 FYNNEI come from the germline V gene. CDR3 sequence: CASRYPSGQGVSTDTQYF. The DNA of the CDR3 is TGTGCCAGCAGATATCCCTCGGGACAGGGAGTTAGCACAGATACGCAGTATTTT. The full variable domain, its missing parts supplied by reference TRBV2 and TRBJ2-3, is EPEVTQTPSHQVTQMGQEVILRCVPISNHLYFYWYRQILGQKVEFLVSFYNNEISEKSEIFDDQFSVERPDGSNFTLKIRSTKLEDSAMYFCASRYPSGQGVSTDTQYFGPGTRLTVL.

There are a few counts of this clonotype. The V gene is TRBV5-6, the J gene TRBJ1-4; D is uncertain. The CDR3 consists of 13 residues. V was cut by 2 bases and J by 12 bases, with 14 bases left in between. CDR1 is SGHDT, CDR2 YYEEEE, per germline. The CDR3 region has the DNA TGTGCCAGCAGCTTCGGGCTCCGAGAGGAACTGTTTTTT. Its protein is CASSFGLREELFF.

CDR3 loop: CASSLYAGGRSDTQYF. The CDR3 nucleotides are TGTGCCAGCAGCTTATACGCGGGAGGGAGGTCTGATACGCAGTATTTT. This chain connects TRBV7-2 to TRBJ2-3; 9 nucleotides match TRBD2. The CDR3 spans 16 residues. Trimming removed 2 bases from V and 6 bases from J; junction bases left unmatched: 9. CDR1 is SGHTA, CDR2 FQGNSA, per germline. Using reference TRBV7-2 and TRBJ2-3 for the parts outside the CDR3, the full variable domain is GAGVSQSPSNKVTEKGKDVELRCDPISGHTALYWYRQSLGQGLEFLIYFQGNSAPDKSGLPSDRFSAERTGGSVSTLTIQRTQQEDSAVYLCASSLYAGGRSDTQYFGPGTRLTVL.

This clonotype occurred a few times. The chain has TRBV18 and TRBJ2-3, with 8 bases matching TRBD2. The CDR3 has 17 residues. Trimming removed 0 bases from V and 3 bases from J; junction bases left unmatched: 8. Germline CDR1 is KGHSH and CDR2 is LQKENI. CDR3 in DNA: TGTGCCAGCTCACCACCGTATCAGGGCGGGAGGACAGATACGCAGTATTTT. Translating gives CASSPPYQGGRTDTQYF.

This clonotype was picked up many times. This chain uses TRBV11-2 with TRBJ2-7; D gene ambiguous. V lost 4 bases to trimming and J lost 4 bases, with 17 bases between them. The germline V gene encodes CDR1 SGHAT and CDR2 FQNNGV. The CDR3 contains 15 residues. CDR3: CASSYPTRGVYEQYF. Here the CDR3 DNA reads TGTGCCAGCAGCTACCCCACCCGTGGGGTTTACGAGCAGTACTTC.